This T cell receptor (beta chain) was recovered during a study of T cells after yellow fever vaccination. Study observations and caveats: Abundant clonotypes (contaminants from the bulk population) could be present in FACS-sorted repertoires. Clones from primary vaccination mostly reappeared after the booster (approximately 96% CD4, around 90% CD8).

Each CDR3 protein is one row after TCRdb ran MiXCR on the 5' RACE reads. The profile shows about 580,000 distinct CDR3 sequences, about a sixth of them singletons. CDR1 and CDR2 (germline): DFQATT, SNEGSKA (reference sequence). The CDR3 runs 17 residues. V lost 1 base to trimming and J lost 6 bases; unmatched junction nucleotides: 13. On this clonotype: Its antigen is undetermined.

Material: PBMCs, obtained about 5 days after the first yellow fever vaccination. The clonotype originates from a young man who received the YFV17D yellow fever vaccine. The J gene is TRBJ2-3, the V gene TRBV20-1; the match to TRBD2 covers 10 bases. In DNA, the CDR3 is TGCAGTGCTAGAGGGTACGGGACTAGCGTAGGGGCGGATACGCAGTATTTT. Protein sequence: CSARGYGTSVGADTQYF.